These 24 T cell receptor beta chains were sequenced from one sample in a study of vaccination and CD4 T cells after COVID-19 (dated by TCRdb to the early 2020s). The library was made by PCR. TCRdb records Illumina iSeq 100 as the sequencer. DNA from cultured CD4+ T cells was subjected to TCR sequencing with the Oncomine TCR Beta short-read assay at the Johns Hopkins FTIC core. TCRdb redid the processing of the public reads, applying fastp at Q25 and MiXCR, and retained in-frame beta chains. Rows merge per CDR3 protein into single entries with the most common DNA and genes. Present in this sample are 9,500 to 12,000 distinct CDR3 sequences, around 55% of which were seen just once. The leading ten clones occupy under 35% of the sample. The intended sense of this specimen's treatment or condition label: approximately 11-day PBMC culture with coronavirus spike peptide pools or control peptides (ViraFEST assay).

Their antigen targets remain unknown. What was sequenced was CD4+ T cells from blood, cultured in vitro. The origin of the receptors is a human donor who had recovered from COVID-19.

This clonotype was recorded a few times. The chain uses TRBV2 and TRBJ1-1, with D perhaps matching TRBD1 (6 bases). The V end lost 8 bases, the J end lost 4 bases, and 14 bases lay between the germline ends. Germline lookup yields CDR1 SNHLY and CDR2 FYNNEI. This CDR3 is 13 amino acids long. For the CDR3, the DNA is TGTGCCAGCTCACAGGGTAGGGGCACTGAAGCTTTCTTT. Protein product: CASSQGRGTEAFF.

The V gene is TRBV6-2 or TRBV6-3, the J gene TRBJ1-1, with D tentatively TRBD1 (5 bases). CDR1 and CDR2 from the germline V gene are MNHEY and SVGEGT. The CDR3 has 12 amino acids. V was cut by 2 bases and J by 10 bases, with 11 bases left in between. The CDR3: CASSYPGWRAFF. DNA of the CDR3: TGTGCCAGCAGTTACCCAGGGTGGAGAGCTTTCTTT.

The CDR3 region has the DNA TGTGCCAGTGGGACAGGGGCCCTAGGCTATGGCTACACCTTC. It yields the protein CASGTGALGYGYTF. V is TRBV6-1 and J is TRBJ1-2; 10 nucleotides match TRBD1. V gave up 9 bases and J gave up 4 bases; unmatched junction bases: 8. CDR3 length: 14 amino acids. Germline CDR1 is MNHNS and CDR2 is SASEGT.

CDR3 protein: CASQTGQALRKGYTF. CDR3 DNA: TGTGCCAGCCAGACCGGCCAGGCACTGAGGAAGGGCTACACCTTC. This rearrangement joins TRBV11-2 to TRBJ1-2; D is unclear. The germline V gene encodes CDR1 SGHAT and CDR2 FQNNGV. This CDR3 has 15 amino acids. The V end lost 8 bases, the J end lost 8 bases, and 24 bases lay between the germline ends.

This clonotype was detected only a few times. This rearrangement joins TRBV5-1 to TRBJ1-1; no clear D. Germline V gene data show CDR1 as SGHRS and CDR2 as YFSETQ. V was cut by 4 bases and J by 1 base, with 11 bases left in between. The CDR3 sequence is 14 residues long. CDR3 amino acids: CASSTGPSNTEAFF. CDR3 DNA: TGCGCCAGCAGCACTGGGCCGTCGAACACTGAAGCTTTCTTT. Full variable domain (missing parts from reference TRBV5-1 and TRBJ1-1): KAGVTQTPRYLIKTRGQQVTLSCSPISGHRSVSWYQQTPGQGLQFLFEYFSETQRNKGNFPGRFSGRQFSNSRSEMNVSTLELGDSALYLCASSTGPSNTEAFFGQGTRLTVV.

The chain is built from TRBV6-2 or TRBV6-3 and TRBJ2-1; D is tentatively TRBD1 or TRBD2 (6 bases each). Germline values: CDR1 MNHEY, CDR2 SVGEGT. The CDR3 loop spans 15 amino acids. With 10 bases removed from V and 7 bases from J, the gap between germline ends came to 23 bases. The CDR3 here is CATLTGGGIENEQFF. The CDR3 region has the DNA TGTGCCACCCTTACCGGGGGCGGGATAGAAAATGAGCAGTTCTTC.

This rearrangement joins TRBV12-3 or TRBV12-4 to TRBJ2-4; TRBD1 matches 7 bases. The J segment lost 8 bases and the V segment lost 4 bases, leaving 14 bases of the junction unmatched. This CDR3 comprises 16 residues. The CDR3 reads CASSSSRGGVLDIQYF. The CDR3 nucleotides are TGTGCCAGCAGTTCGAGCAGAGGGGGCGTTTTAGACATTCAGTACTTC.

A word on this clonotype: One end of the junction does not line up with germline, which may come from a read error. Written as DNA, the CDR3 is TGCGCCAGCAGCTATGACGGGGCGGGAAACACCACATATTTT. Residues: CASSYDGAGNTTYF. The genes are TRBV5-1 and TRBJ1-3; possibly TRBD1 for D (5 bases). Germline V gene sequence: CDR1 SGHRS, CDR2 YFSETQ. The CDR3 runs 14 residues.

CDR3 DNA: TGTGCCACCCTCGGGGCGCAAGGGGCCAACGTCCTGACTTTC. It is translated as CATLGAQGANVLTF. The chain carries TRBV19 and TRBJ2-6; the D gene could be TRBD1 or TRBD2 (5 bases each). Germline CDR1 reads LNHDA; CDR2 reads SQIVND (reference sequence). The CDR3 loop spans 14 amino acids. Trimming left V 10 bases short and J 4 bases short, with 14 bases between.

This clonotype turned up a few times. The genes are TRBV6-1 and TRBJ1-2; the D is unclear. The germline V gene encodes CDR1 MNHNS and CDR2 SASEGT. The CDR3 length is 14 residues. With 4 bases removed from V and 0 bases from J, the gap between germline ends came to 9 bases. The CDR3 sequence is CASSGGGTNYGYTF. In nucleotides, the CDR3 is TGTGCCAGCAGTGGCGGCGGGACTAACTATGGCTACACCTTC.

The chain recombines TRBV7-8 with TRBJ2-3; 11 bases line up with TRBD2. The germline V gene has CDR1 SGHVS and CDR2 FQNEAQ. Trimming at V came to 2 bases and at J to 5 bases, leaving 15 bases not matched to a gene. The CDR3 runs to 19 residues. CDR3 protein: CASSLSTSFSGGAGDTQYF. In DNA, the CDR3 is TGTGCCAGCAGCTTATCCACCTCATTTAGCGGGGGGGCTGGAGATACGCAGTATTTT. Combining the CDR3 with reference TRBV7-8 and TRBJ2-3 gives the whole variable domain GAGVSQSPRYKVAKRGQDVALRCDPISGHVSLFWYQQALGQGPEFLTYFQNEAQLDKSGLPSDRFFAERPEGSVSTLKIQRTQQEDSAVYLCASSLSTSFSGGAGDTQYFGPGTRLTVL.

The CDR3 DNA is TGCAGTGCCAATGGGGCAGAAATGAACACTGAAGCTTTCTTT. This translates into CSANGAEMNTEAFF. The chain joins TRBV20-1 to TRBJ1-1; a possible D gene is TRBD1 (5 bases). The CDR3 consists of 14 residues. Trimming took off 6 bases at V and 0 bases at J, with 14 bases between the two ends. CDR1 DFQATT and CDR2 SNEGSKA come from the germline V gene (reference sequence).

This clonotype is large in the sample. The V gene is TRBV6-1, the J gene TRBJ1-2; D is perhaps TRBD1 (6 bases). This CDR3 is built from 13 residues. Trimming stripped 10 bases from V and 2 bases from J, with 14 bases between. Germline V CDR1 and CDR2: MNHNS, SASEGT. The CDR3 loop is CATAQGANYGYTF. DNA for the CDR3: TGTGCCACCGCACAGGGCGCAAACTATGGCTACACCTTC.

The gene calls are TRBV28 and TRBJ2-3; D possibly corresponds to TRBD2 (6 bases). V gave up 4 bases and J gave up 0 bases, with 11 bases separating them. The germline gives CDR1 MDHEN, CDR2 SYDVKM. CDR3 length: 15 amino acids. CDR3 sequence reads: CASSSPGLSTDTQYF. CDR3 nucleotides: TGTGCCAGCAGTTCTCCGGGACTCAGCACAGATACGCAGTATTTT.

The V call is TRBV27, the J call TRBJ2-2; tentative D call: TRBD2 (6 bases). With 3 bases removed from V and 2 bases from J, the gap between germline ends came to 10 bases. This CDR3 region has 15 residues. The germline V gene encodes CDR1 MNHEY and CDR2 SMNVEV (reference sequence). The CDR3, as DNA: TGTGCCAGCAGTTTGGAGGGGCCCAACACCGGGGAGCTGTTTTTT. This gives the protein CASSLEGPNTGELFF.

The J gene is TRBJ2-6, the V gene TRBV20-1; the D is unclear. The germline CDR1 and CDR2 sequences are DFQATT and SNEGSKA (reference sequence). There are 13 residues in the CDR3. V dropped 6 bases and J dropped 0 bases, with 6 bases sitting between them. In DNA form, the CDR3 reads TGCAGTGCGGTGAGCTCTGGGGCCAACGTCCTGACTTTC. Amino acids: CSAVSSGANVLTF.

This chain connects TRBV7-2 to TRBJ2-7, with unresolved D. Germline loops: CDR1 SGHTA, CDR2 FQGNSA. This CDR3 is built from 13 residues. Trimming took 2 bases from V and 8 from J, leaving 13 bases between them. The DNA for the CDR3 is TGTGCCAGCAGCTTATCCTTTGACCGGAAGCAGTACTTC. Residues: CASSLSFDRKQYF. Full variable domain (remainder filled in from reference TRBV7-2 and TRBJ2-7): GAGVSQSPSNKVTEKGKDVELRCDPISGHTALYWYRQSLGQGLEFLIYFQGNSAPDKSGLPSDRFSAERTGGSVSTLTIQRTQQEDSAVYLCASSLSFDRKQYFGPGTRLTVT.

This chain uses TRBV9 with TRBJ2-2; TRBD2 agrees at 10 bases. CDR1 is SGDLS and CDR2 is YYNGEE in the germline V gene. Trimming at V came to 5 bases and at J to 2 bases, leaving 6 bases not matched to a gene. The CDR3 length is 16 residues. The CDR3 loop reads CASRASGGSNTGELFF. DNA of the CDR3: TGTGCCAGCAGAGCTAGCGGGGGAAGCAACACCGGGGAGCTGTTTTTT.

CDR3 residues: CASSPRSSNQPQHF. The CDR3 DNA reads as TGTGCCAGCAGCCCAAGGTCTAGCAATCAGCCCCAGCATTTT. The V call is TRBV12-3 or TRBV12-4, the J call TRBJ1-5, with D unresolved. V lost 6 bases and J lost 0, with 9 bases in between. The CDR3 is made up of 14 amino acids.

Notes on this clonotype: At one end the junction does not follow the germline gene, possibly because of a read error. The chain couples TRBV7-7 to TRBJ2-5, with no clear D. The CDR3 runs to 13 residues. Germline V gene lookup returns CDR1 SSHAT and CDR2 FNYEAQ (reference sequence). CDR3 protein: CASSFGQQETQYF. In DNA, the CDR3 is TGTGCTAGCAGCTTCGGGCAGCAAGAGACCCAGTACTTC. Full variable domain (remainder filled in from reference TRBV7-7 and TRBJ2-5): GAGVSQSPRYKVTKRGQDVTLRCDPISSHATLYWYQQALGQGPEFLTYFNYEAQPDKSGLPSDRFSAERPEGSISTLTIQRTEQRDSAMYRCASSFGQQETQYFGPGTRLLVL.

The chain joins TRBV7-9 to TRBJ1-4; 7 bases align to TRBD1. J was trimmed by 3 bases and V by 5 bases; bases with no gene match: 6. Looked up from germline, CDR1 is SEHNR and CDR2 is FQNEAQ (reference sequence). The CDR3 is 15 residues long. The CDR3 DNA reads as TGTGCCAGCAGCGGCACCGGGACAGCTAATGAAAAACTGTTTTTT. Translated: CASSGTGTANEKLFF.

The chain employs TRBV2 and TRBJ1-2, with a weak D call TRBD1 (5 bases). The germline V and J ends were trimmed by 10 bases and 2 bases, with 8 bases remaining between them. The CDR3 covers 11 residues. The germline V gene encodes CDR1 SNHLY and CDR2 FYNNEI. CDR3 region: CAMGGNYGYTF. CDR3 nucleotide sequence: TGTGCCATGGGGGGAAACTATGGCTACACCTTC.

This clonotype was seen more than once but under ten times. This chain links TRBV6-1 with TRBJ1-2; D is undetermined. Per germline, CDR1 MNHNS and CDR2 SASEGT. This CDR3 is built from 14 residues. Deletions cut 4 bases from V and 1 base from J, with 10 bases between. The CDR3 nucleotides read TGTGCCAGCAGTGGGGGTTCTCTTAACTATGGCTACACCTTC. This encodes CASSGGSLNYGYTF.

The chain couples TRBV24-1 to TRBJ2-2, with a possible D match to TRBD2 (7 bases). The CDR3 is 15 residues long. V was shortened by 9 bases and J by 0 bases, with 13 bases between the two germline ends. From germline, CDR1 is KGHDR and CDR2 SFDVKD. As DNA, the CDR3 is TGTGCCACCTCGGGGGGCCCCGCGAACACCGGGGAGCTGTTTTTT. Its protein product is CATSGGPANTGELFF.